A single sample gave rise to the 10 T cell receptor beta chains below, sequenced in a study of blood T cell repertoires in COVID-19. Using immunoSEQ multiplex PCR, the repertoire was profiled, and TCRdb retains in-frame clones only, with some absent. The sample carries roughly 240,000 clones, about nine tenths recorded once. Sequencing was done on a sample of PBMCs or T cells enriched from blood (not recorded which). The receptors were gathered from a woman in her twenties or thirties with acute COVID-19.

This clone showed up just a few times. Other DNA sequences in this specimen translate into the identical CDR3. The chain combines TRBV10-3 with TRBJ1-6; D is possibly TRBD1 (5 bases). CDR3 length: 12 amino acids. Germline V lookup: CDR1 ENHRY, CDR2 SYGVKD. Trimming left V 5 bases short and J 7 bases short, with 6 bases between. The CDR3 sequence: CAISPGNSPLHF. The CDR3 nucleotides are TGTGCCATCAGTCCAGGGAATTCACCCCTCCACTTT.

The chain is built from TRBV2 and TRBJ2-3; D unclear. Germline values: CDR1 SNHLY, CDR2 FYNNEI. Trimming removed 1 base at V and 2 bases at J, with 7 bases between. CDR3 length: 14 amino acids. CDR3 in amino acids: CASSEGTYTDTQYF. The CDR3 DNA sequence: TGTGCCAGCAGTGAAGGAACCTACACAGATACGCAGTATTTT.

This clone has just one count. The CDR3 here is CASRRIIDEKLFF. The CDR3 DNA follows: TGTGCCAGCAGGCGGATTATAGATGAAAAACTGTTTTTT. V is TRBV5-5 and J is TRBJ1-4, with no clear D. V was clipped by 5 bases and J by 6 bases, with 11 bases between them. Germline-derived CDR1 and CDR2 are SGHKS and YYEKEE (reference sequence). This CDR3 spans 13 amino acids.

V is TRBV3-1 (or the pseudogene TRBV3-2) and J is TRBJ2-1; D is uncertain. The CDR3 spans 13 residues. The germline V gene encodes CDR1 LGHDT and CDR2 YNNKEL (reference sequence). The V end was cut by 4 bases, the J end by 1 base, with 5 bases between. CDR3 sequence (DNA): TGTGCCAGCAGCCCCTTGTCCTACAATGAGCAGTTCTTC. This encodes CASSPLSYNEQFF.

V gene TRBV27 combines with J gene TRBJ2-7; tentative D call: TRBD1 (5 bases). CDR1 MNHEY and CDR2 SMNVEV come from the germline V gene (reference sequence). The CDR3 is 14 residues long. Trimming stripped 6 bases from V and 2 bases from J, with 14 bases between. This chain's CDR3 is CASRRADSPYEQYF. The CDR3 region has the DNA TGTGCCAGCAGGCGCGCCGACAGCCCCTACGAGCAGTACTTC.

This chain joins TRBV2 and TRBJ1-2; the match to TRBD1 covers 7 bases. V shed 9 bases and J 7 bases; nucleotides not matched to a gene: 11. Germline values: CDR1 SNHLY, CDR2 FYNNEI. The CDR3 runs to 13 residues. The CDR3: CASRAVTGSGYTF. The CDR3, as DNA: TGTGCCAGTCGTGCGGTGACAGGGTCTGGCTACACCTTC. Complete variable domain (other parts from reference TRBV2 and TRBJ1-2): EPEVTQTPSHQVTQMGQEVILRCVPISNHLYFYWYRQILGQKVEFLVSFYNNEISEKSEIFDDQFSVERPDGSNFTLKIRSTKLEDSAMYFCASRAVTGSGYTFGSGTRLTVV.

This clone was counted between two and nine times. CDR3 in amino acids: CASSTSLRGSSYNEQFF. In DNA, the CDR3 is TGCGCCAGCTCCACTTCTCTCAGGGGAAGCTCCTACAATGAGCAGTTCTTC. This chain joins TRBV10-1 and TRBJ2-1; the D gene is possibly TRBD1 (6 bases). CDR3 length: 17 amino acids. Trimming pared 8 bases from V and 0 bases from J, leaving 20 bases between. In germline, CDR1 is WNHNN, CDR2 SYGVQD (reference sequence).

The chain combines TRBV3-1 (or the pseudogene TRBV3-2) with TRBJ2-7; D not certain. The length of the CDR3 is 11 residues. V gave up 4 bases and J gave up 7 bases, with 8 bases separating them. CDR1 is LGHDT and CDR2 is YNNKEL in the germline V gene (reference sequence). DNA for the CDR3: TGTGCCAGCAGCCTCTTGAGGGAGCAGTACTTC. Its protein is CASSLLREQYF.

The chain carries TRBV15 and TRBJ1-5, with 9 bases lining up with TRBD1. The trim removed 0 bases at V and 6 bases at J, leaving 3 bases unmatched. The CDR3 loop spans 15 amino acids. Germline loops: CDR1 LNHNV, CDR2 YYDKDF (reference sequence). The CDR3 sequence: CATSRETGGVQPQHF. CDR3 DNA: TGTGCCACCAGCAGAGAGACAGGGGGAGTTCAGCCCCAGCATTTT.

This chain connects TRBV5-1 to TRBJ2-7; D perhaps matches TRBD1 (6 bases). V was trimmed by 0 bases and J by 7 bases, leaving 14 bases between them. CDR1 SGHRS and CDR2 YFSETQ come from the germline V gene. The CDR3 has 14 residues. This chain's CDR3 is CASSLEVGAKEQYF. CDR3 DNA sequence: TGCGCCAGCAGCTTGGAGGTGGGGGCGAAGGAGCAGTACTTC.